The 32 T cell receptor beta chains below come from one sample, sequenced in a study of blood T cells in healthy people across ages. A second 7 to 11 cycle PCR used barcoded and J-beta primers. In TCRdb, the 5' RACE reads were re-called with MiXCR into one record per CDR3 protein. This sample carries around 1,000,000 distinct CDR3 sequences, around 25% of them seen once, and the ten largest clones take around 0.75%. This sample also appeared in a second study, on T cells of mothers and their children.

The specimen sequenced was blood. The source is a girl aged 2-10 years in good health.

The V call is TRBV27, the J call TRBJ2-7; D is undetermined. V was shortened by 5 bases and J by 6 bases, with 14 bases between the two germline ends. The CDR3 sequence is 13 residues long. In germline, CDR1 is MNHEY, CDR2 SMNVEV (reference sequence). This CDR3 reads CASSGNNRREQYF. DNA for the CDR3: TGTGCCAGCAGTGGGAACAATCGGCGCGAGCAGTACTTC.

In its sample, this clonotype was seen a few times. The chain has TRBV7-9 and TRBJ1-6; D not certain. The CDR3 has 13 amino acids. The V end was cut by 5 bases, the J end by 3 bases, with 5 bases between. Germline CDR1 reads SEHNR; CDR2 reads FQNEAQ (reference sequence). The CDR3 loop is CASSESYNSPLHF. DNA for the CDR3: TGTGCCAGCAGCGAGAGCTATAATTCACCCCTCCACTTT.

The chain is built from TRBV6-6 and TRBJ1-1, with D perhaps matching TRBD1 (6 bases). The germline V gene has CDR1 MNHNY and CDR2 SVGAGI (reference sequence). V gave up 4 bases and J gave up 7 bases, with 16 bases separating them. The CDR3 extends over 14 amino acids. The CDR3 is CASSFPGAGSEAFF. In nucleotides, the CDR3 is TGTGCCAGCAGTTTCCCAGGGGCGGGCAGTGAAGCTTTCTTT.

A few counts support this clonotype. V usage is TRBV13 and J usage is TRBJ1-1; D gene ambiguous. Trimming shortened V by 5 bases and J by 0 bases, and 10 bases separated the two germline ends. This CDR3 has 14 residues. Germline CDR1 PRHDT, CDR2 FYEKMQ (reference sequence). CDR3 in DNA: TGTGCCAGCAGCACCGGGCAATTGAACACTGAAGCTTTCTTT. It specifies CASSTGQLNTEAFF.

V and J are TRBV12-3 or TRBV12-4 and TRBJ2-7; weak D call: TRBD2 (6 bases). The CDR3 has 15 amino acids. V was shortened by 7 bases and J by 1 base, with 17 bases between the two germline ends. The CDR3: CASTTFLTSSYEQYF. The CDR3 bases are TGTGCCAGCACCACATTCTTGACTAGTTCCTACGAGCAGTACTTC.

The chain uses TRBV9 and TRBJ2-6; the D is unclear. The CDR3 runs to 16 residues. Per germline, CDR1 SGDLS and CDR2 YYNGEE. The V end was cut by 3 bases, the J end by 2 bases, with 12 bases between. CDR3 protein: CASSDIGTPGANVLTF. The CDR3 nucleotides are TGTGCCAGCAGCGATATAGGAACCCCTGGGGCCAACGTCCTGACTTTC.

This clonotype was seen a handful of times. The rearrangement joins TRBV6-2 or TRBV6-3 to TRBJ2-7; no firm D call. Germline values: CDR1 MNHEY, CDR2 SVGEGT. V was pared by 5 bases and J by 2 bases, with 16 bases between. The CDR3 loop spans 15 amino acids. The CDR3 coding sequence is TGTGCCAGCAGTGACGCCTCCAAGGCTACCTACGAGCAGTACTTC. Residues: CASSDASKATYEQYF.

This chain uses TRBV29-1 with TRBJ1-1; D might be TRBD1 (6 bases). The V end was cut by 6 bases, the J end by 3 bases, with 14 bases between. The germline gives CDR1 SQVTM, CDR2 ANQGSEA. The CDR3 spans 13 residues. The CDR3 DNA is TGCAGCGTCCTCGGGGGCGTGTACACTGAAGCTTTCTTT. Translated: CSVLGGVYTEAFF.

This chain connects TRBV7-2 to TRBJ2-5, with D hard to call. In germline, CDR1 is SGHTA, CDR2 FQGNSA. Trimming shortened V by 0 bases and J by 4 bases, and 9 bases separated the two germline ends. There are 14 residues in the CDR3. CDR3 sequence reads: CASSLASQIETQYF. CDR3 nucleotides: TGTGCCAGCAGCTTAGCTTCACAGATAGAGACCCAGTACTTC.

The gene calls are TRBV20-1 and TRBJ2-3; D unresolved. Germline V gene data show CDR1 as DFQATT and CDR2 as SNEGSKA (reference sequence). The CDR3 spans 13 residues. CDR3 region: CTATEQITDTQYF. The DNA of the CDR3 is TGCACCGCGACGGAGCAGATCACAGATACGCAGTATTTT.

The chain carries TRBV29-1 and TRBJ2-1; D might be TRBD2 (5 bases). Germline V gives CDR1 SQVTM, CDR2 ANQGSEA. The V end was cut by 4 bases, the J end by 5 bases, with 12 bases between. This CDR3 spans 13 amino acids. The CDR3 coding sequence is TGCAGCGTTGTAGAGGACTCTCACAATGAGCAGTTCTTC. Protein sequence: CSVVEDSHNEQFF.

Points on this clonotype: Germline is not matched at one junction end, which may reflect a read error. The V gene is TRBV20-1, the J gene TRBJ2-7, with no clear D. Germline CDR1 reads DFQATT; CDR2 reads SNEGSKA (reference sequence). The CDR3 covers 13 residues. The chain's CDR3 is CSAGDAAFYEQYF. Written as DNA, the CDR3 is TGCAGTGCTGGAGACGCCGCGTTCTACGAGCAGTACTTC.

The chain employs TRBV7-9 and TRBJ2-7; a weak D match, TRBD1 (6 bases). CDR1 is SEHNR, CDR2 FQNEAQ, per germline (reference sequence). Trimming removed 1 base from V and 4 bases from J, with 17 bases in between. The CDR3 length is 16 residues. The CDR3 bases are TGTGCCAGCAGCTTAGGGGCCCGGCAGGACAGTTACGAGCAGTACTTC. Translation gives CASSLGARQDSYEQYF.

This rearrangement joins TRBV7-9 to TRBJ2-1; D gene ambiguous. The V and J ends lost 3 bases and 6 bases respectively, with 9 bases between them. The germline V gene encodes CDR1 SEHNR and CDR2 FQNEAQ (reference sequence). There are 13 residues in the CDR3. DNA for the CDR3: TGTGCCAGCAGCTTTTTGAACGGCAATGAGCAGTTCTTC. Translation gives CASSFLNGNEQFF.

This clonotype was detected only a few times. The chain is built from TRBV15 and TRBJ2-6; D gene uncertain. V was trimmed by 4 bases and J by 2 bases, leaving 6 bases between them. Germline V gene data show CDR1 as LNHNV and CDR2 as YYDKDF (reference sequence). The CDR3 spans 14 residues. The CDR3 reads CATSKITGANVLTF. The CDR3 DNA reads TGTGCCACCAGCAAGATAACTGGGGCCAACGTCCTGACTTTC.

Only a few counts were recorded for this clonotype. J is TRBJ2-1 and V is TRBV20-1; D is undetermined. This CDR3 is 12 amino acids long. The germline V and J ends were trimmed by 3 bases and 9 bases, with 12 bases remaining between them. Germline CDR1 DFQATT, CDR2 SNEGSKA (reference sequence). The CDR3 DNA reads as TGCAGTGCTAGTACTTCAACGGGTGAGCAGTTCTTC. It is translated as CSASTSTGEQFF.

This clonotype was counted a few times. Germline and junction disagree at one end, which may indicate a read error. The chain carries TRBV6-5 and TRBJ1-1; perhaps TRBD1 as D (5 bases). Germline CDR1 MNHEY, CDR2 SVGAGI. The CDR3 is 15 amino acids. CDR3 loop: CASRNPGFLNTETFF. Written as DNA, the CDR3 is TGTGCCAGCAGGAACCCAGGGTTTTTGAACACTGAAACTTTCTTT.

The gene calls are TRBV4-1 and TRBJ2-5; D remains unclear. Gene TRBJ2-1 matches the end of the DNA better, so the J call may be wrong. Germline CDR1 reads MGHRA; CDR2 reads YSYEKL. This CDR3 contains 14 residues. CDR3 in DNA: TGCGCCAGCAGCCAAGGCGGACCTTTCAATGAGCAGTTCTTC. This sequence encodes CASSQGGPFNEQFF.

This clonotype was counted between two and nine times. The rearrangement uses TRBV21-1 and TRBJ2-7; TRBD2 was called by the table and not checked on the DNA. TRBV21-1 is termed a pseudogene. This CDR3 spans 16 amino acids. This chain's CDR3 is CASSKATSGGSYEQYF. CDR3 bases: TGTGCCAGCAGCAAAGCGACTAGCGGGGGGTCCTACGAGCAGTACTTC.

The V and J genes are TRBV4-2 and TRBJ1-2; no firm D call. The CDR3 spans 15 residues. The V end was cut by 3 bases, the J end by 0 bases, with 11 bases between. Germline V lookup: CDR1 LGHNA, CDR2 YNFKEQ. CDR3 coding DNA: TGTGCCAGCAGCCAGGAACACGGGACTAACTATGGCTACACCTTC. It is translated as CASSQEHGTNYGYTF.

The table lists this clonotype with a few counts. V gene TRBV11-2 combines with J gene TRBJ1-1; D is unclear. V shed 3 bases and J shed 4 bases, with 12 bases lying between them. In germline, CDR1 is SGHAT, CDR2 FQNNGV. This CDR3 is 14 amino acids long. The CDR3 here is CASSLSARGTEAFF. In DNA form, the CDR3 reads TGTGCCAGCAGCTTGTCAGCAAGAGGCACTGAAGCTTTCTTT.

This clonotype occurred a few times. As DNA, the CDR3 is TGTGCCAGCAGCTTAACTGAGTTACGTGACCGAAGAGGCTCCATATATTTT. Protein sequence: CASSLTELRDRRGSIYF. This chain links TRBV7-9 with TRBJ1-3; D is unclear. Germline CDR1 is SEHNR and CDR2 is FQNEAQ (reference sequence). The CDR3 covers 17 residues. V was trimmed by 2 bases and J by 11 bases, leaving 25 bases between them. Based on the CDR3 plus reference TRBV7-9 and TRBJ1-3, the full variable domain is DTGVSQNPRHKITKRGQNVTFRCDPISEHNRLYWYRQTLGQGPEFLTYFQNEAQLEKSRLLSDRFSAERPKGSFSTLEIQRTEQGDSAMYLCASSLTELRDRRGSIYFGEGSWLTVV.

This clonotype has a handful of counts. The chain has TRBV5-1 and TRBJ2-5, with D tentatively TRBD1 (5 bases). CDR3 length equals 15 residues. V gave up 4 bases and J gave up 3 bases, with 16 bases separating them. The V gene's germline CDR1 is SGHRS and CDR2 YFSETQ. The CDR3 DNA reads TGCGCCAGCAGCCCAAGGGCAGGGAACGAAGAGACCCAGTACTTC. Translated: CASSPRAGNEETQYF.

With respect to this clonotype: A much larger clone lies a single base off, so this may be a read error. The gene calls are TRBV29-1 and TRBJ1-2, with 8 positions matching TRBD1. The CDR3 spans 13 residues. In germline, CDR1 is SQVTM, CDR2 ANQGSEA. CDR3 nucleotides: TGCAGCGTCGAGACAGGGGAGCACTATGTCTACACCTTC. Translation: CSVETGEHYVYTF.

The table lists this clonotype with a few counts. This chain uses TRBV29-1 with TRBJ2-5, with 7 bases identical to TRBD1. CDR1 SQVTM and CDR2 ANQGSEA come from the germline V gene. The CDR3 has 13 amino acids. V was pared by 6 bases and J by 5 bases, with 9 bases of the junction left unmatched. The CDR3 DNA follows: TGCAGCGTGGTCAGGGGGAGTGGGGAGACCCAGTACTTC. It specifies CSVVRGSGETQYF.

This chain joins TRBV5-1 and TRBJ2-5; TRBD1 aligns across 7 bases. Near its end, the DNA agrees better with TRBJ2-7, so the J call may be wrong. Germline-derived CDR1 and CDR2 are SGHRS and YFSETQ. This CDR3 has 14 residues. The CDR3 sequence is CASNNGTDSYEQYF. CDR3 nucleotide sequence: TGCGCCAGCAATAATGGGACAGACTCCTACGAGCAGTACTTC.

This clonotype occurred a few times. The chain is built from TRBV7-6 and TRBJ1-2; D is uncertain. The germline CDR1 and CDR2 sequences are SGHVS and FNYEAQ. The CDR3 loop spans 14 amino acids. Trimming took 1 base from V and 8 from J, leaving 14 bases between them. CDR3: CASSLVPIGEGYTF. CDR3 in DNA: TGTGCCAGCAGCTTAGTCCCTATCGGGGAGGGCTACACCTTC.

This clonotype was picked up a small number of times. The chain uses TRBV20-1 and TRBJ1-1; no definite D call. The germline V gene has CDR1 DFQATT and CDR2 SNEGSKA (reference sequence). Trimming pared 6 bases from V and 1 base from J, leaving 12 bases between. The CDR3 runs to 13 residues. CDR3 in amino acids: CSAPGQPNTEAFF. CDR3 in DNA: TGCAGTGCCCCTGGGCAGCCGAACACTGAAGCTTTCTTT.

This sequence joins TRBV6-6 and TRBJ2-5, with a tentative D call TRBD2 (6 bases). Near its end, the DNA agrees better with TRBJ2-7, so the J call may be wrong. Looked up from germline, CDR1 is MNHNY and CDR2 is SVGAGI (reference sequence). There are 13 residues in the CDR3. CDR3 sequence reads: CASSILARYEQYF. For the CDR3, the DNA is TGTGCCAGCAGCATACTAGCCCGTTACGAGCAGTACTTC.

This clonotype was detected a few times. The chain employs TRBV29-1 and TRBJ2-3; tentatively, D is TRBD1 or TRBD2 (5 bases each). Trimming shortened V by 3 bases and J by 0 bases, and 13 bases separated the two germline ends. Looked up from germline, CDR1 is SQVTM and CDR2 is ANQGSEA. CDR3 size: 15 residues. For the CDR3, the DNA is TGCAGCGTTGAGATCGACTGGGGGAGCACAGATACGCAGTATTTT. The encoded protein is CSVEIDWGSTDTQYF.

The V gene is TRBV13, the J gene TRBJ2-1; D ambiguous. V lost 1 base and J 0 bases, leaving 16 bases between the germline ends. Germline CDR1 reads PRHDT; CDR2 reads FYEKMQ (reference sequence). There are 18 residues in the CDR3. The CDR3 coding sequence is TGTGCCAGCAGCTTAGTGGACCGCGGAACGAGCTCCTACAATGAGCAGTTCTTC. Protein: CASSLVDRGTSSYNEQFF.

The sample holds a few counts of this clonotype. The V gene is TRBV6-6, the J gene TRBJ1-2; D perhaps matches TRBD1 (6 bases). The germline V gene has CDR1 MNHNY and CDR2 SVGAGI (reference sequence). V was shortened by 0 bases and J by 4 bases, with 12 bases between the two germline ends. There are 15 residues in the CDR3. CDR3 amino acids: CASSYSRDNSYGYTF. CDR3 DNA sequence: TGTGCCAGCAGTTACTCCAGGGACAATTCCTATGGCTACACCTTC.